This T cell receptor beta chain was recorded in a study of T cell responses to AZD1222 COVID-19 vaccine. Study details: Pooling covered second doses at about 4 or about 12 weeks. Study-wide findings and caveats: It was only five to seven AZD1222 recipients who were seropositive at baseline. Donor demographics were predominantly white British with a female majority; clonal diversity may be underestimated. Spike-wide coverage was observed for vaccine-associated CD4 TCRs, with dominant responses at 160-218 and 743-854.

With respect to this clone: Its antigen is undetermined.

With 6 bases clipped from V and 7 bases from J, the junction kept 13 bases outside the gene matches. The germline V gene has CDR1 SGHVT and CDR2 SQSDAQ. This CDR3 comprises 16 residues. Sequencing used immunoSEQ multiplex PCR; TCRdb keeps in-frame clones, though not all of them. Of some 180,000 clones listed, approximately 92% are singletons. This TCR was sampled from an adult in good health. The chain couples TRBV7-4 to TRBJ2-3; TRBD2 agrees at 10 bases. Sample: peripheral blood, taken on day 0 of AZD1222 vaccination. Written as DNA, the CDR3 is TGTGCCAGCAGTCTTTGGACTAGCGGAATTATATATACGCAGTATTTT. Encoded protein: CASSLWTSGIIYTQYF. Full variable domain (outside the CDR3, taken from reference TRBV7-4 and TRBJ2-3): GAGVSQSPRYKVAKRGRDVALRCDSISGHVTLYWYRQTLGQGSEVLTYSQSDAQRDKSGRPSGRFSAERPERSVSTLKIQRTEQGDSAVYLCASSLWTSGIIYTQYFGPGTRLTVL.